Presented here are 14 T cell receptor beta chains from one specimen sequenced in a study of T cell repertoires in cytomegalovirus infection. TCRdb re-called the reads with MiXCR, one entry per CDR3 protein. The repertoire includes 450,000 to 600,000 distinct CDR3 sequences, roughly a third of them detected once, and about a sixth sits in the top ten. No cognate antigen is known for these TCRs. The sequencing used cultured PBMCs, collected from culture after CMV antigen stimulation. These receptors originate from a human donor in good health (CMV status not recorded). Some clones in this sample may be carry-over from other donors' samples.

This chain links TRBV6-1 with TRBJ1-1; 11 bases match TRBD1. The CDR3 covers 14 residues. V lost 6 bases and J lost 3; bases outside the gene matches: 3. Germline lookup yields CDR1 MNHNS and CDR2 SASEGT. The CDR3 DNA reads TGTGCCAGCAGGCGGGACAGGGGGGACACTGAAGCTTTCTTT. It yields the protein CASRRDRGDTEAFF.

This CDR3 reads CASSFSGFTDTQYF. DNA for the CDR3: TGTGCCAGCAGCTTTTCTGGTTTCACAGATACGCAGTATTTT. The gene calls are TRBV5-6 and TRBJ2-3; D uncertain. Germline values: CDR1 SGHDT, CDR2 YYEEEE. The CDR3 is 14 amino acids. Trimming shortened V by 2 bases and J by 2 bases, and 9 bases separated the two germline ends.

The chain links TRBV7-2 to TRBJ1-5; 7 bases are a match to TRBD1. V lost 5 bases and J lost 8; bases outside the gene matches: 15. The CDR3 contains 16 residues. Germline V gives CDR1 SGHTA, CDR2 FQGNSA. CDR3 protein: CASSTLGGDSRKPQHF. CDR3 DNA: TGTGCCAGCAGCACTTTAGGGGGGGACAGTCGCAAGCCCCAGCATTTT.

A few counts support this clonotype. The chain couples TRBV7-6 to TRBJ2-2; D remains unclear. The germline gives CDR1 SGHVS, CDR2 FNYEAQ. The CDR3 is made up of 13 amino acids. V was clipped by 5 bases and J by 6 bases, with 10 bases between them. CDR3 DNA: TGTGCCAGCAGCCAGAGTCCCGCCGGGGAGCTGTTTTTT. It encodes CASSQSPAGELFF.

This clonotype was observed a few times. The CDR3 bases are TGCGCCAGCAGCCAAGCCGTCGACAGGCCTGCGAGCGAGCAGTACTTC. Translating it yields CASSQAVDRPASEQYF. This rearrangement joins TRBV4-3 to TRBJ2-7; D possibly corresponds to TRBD1 (6 bases). This CDR3 is 16 amino acids long. Per germline, CDR1 LGHNA and CDR2 YSLEER. V was shortened by 1 base and J by 6 bases, with 19 bases between the two germline ends.

This clonotype appeared a few times. This rearrangement joins TRBV12-3 or TRBV12-4 to TRBJ1-2; 7 nucleotides align to TRBD1. This CDR3 spans 14 amino acids. Trimming cost V 7 bases and J 0 bases; bases outside gene matches: 5. CDR3 DNA: TGTGCCAGCACCCCGACAGGGTCTAACTATGGCTACACCTTC. Amino acids: CASTPTGSNYGYTF.

The rearrangement links TRBV6-2 or TRBV6-3 to TRBJ2-7; 13 bases map to TRBD2. This CDR3 spans 12 amino acids. The J segment lost 6 bases and the V segment lost 10 bases, leaving 3 bases of the junction unmatched. Germline CDR1 reads MNHEY; CDR2 reads SVGEGT. CDR3 in amino acids: CANGLAGVEQYF. The CDR3 DNA sequence: TGTGCCAATGGACTAGCGGGAGTCGAGCAGTACTTC.

V is TRBV7-8 and J is TRBJ2-1; 8 nucleotides match TRBD1. Looked up from germline, CDR1 is SGHVS and CDR2 is FQNEAQ. With V trimmed by 0 bases and J by 1 base, 5 bases remained unmatched. CDR3 size: 17 residues. CDR3 in amino acids: CASSLARGTGSYNEQFF. CDR3 nucleotide sequence: TGTGCCAGCAGCTTAGCGCGAGGGACAGGATCCTACAATGAGCAGTTCTTC.

The chain's CDR3 is CASSPGQGQANEKLFF. The DNA for the CDR3 is TGTGCCAGCAGCCCTGGACAGGGACAGGCTAATGAAAAACTGTTTTTT. J is TRBJ1-4 and V is TRBV7-9, with 8 bases identical to TRBD1. J gave up 3 bases and V 5 bases, and 8 bases lay outside the gene matches. This CDR3 comprises 16 residues. Germline loops: CDR1 SEHNR, CDR2 FQNEAQ (reference sequence). Complete variable domain (other parts from reference TRBV7-9 and TRBJ1-4): DTGVSQNPRHKITKRGQNVTFRCDPISEHNRLYWYRQTLGQGPEFLTYFQNEAQLEKSRLLSDRFSAERPKGSFSTLEIQRTEQGDSAMYLCASSPGQGQANEKLFFGSGTQLSVL.

This clonotype was counted ten times or more. The gene calls are TRBV28 and TRBJ2-7; TRBD2 might be the D (5 bases). The germline V and J ends were trimmed by 4 bases and 5 bases, with 24 bases remaining between them. Germline values: CDR1 MDHEN, CDR2 SYDVKM. This CDR3 comprises 17 residues. The CDR3 coding sequence is TGTGCCAGCAGTTATGGGAGACTCCCAGTCGGTTTAGACGAGCAGTACTTC. Protein: CASSYGRLPVGLDEQYF.

This clonotype occurred many times. The DNA of the CDR3 is TGTGCCAGCAGCCCCGGACTAGCGCAAGAGACCCAGTACTTC. The encoded protein is CASSPGLAQETQYF. The rearrangement uses TRBV7-2 and TRBJ2-5; 9 bases are shared with TRBD2. Germline-derived CDR1 and CDR2 are SGHTA and FQGNSA. The length of the CDR3 is 14 residues. J gave up 2 bases and V 5 bases, and 3 bases lay outside the gene matches.

This clonotype was detected ten times or more. The CDR3 loop reads CASSMRRTTNTGELFF. Here the CDR3 DNA reads TGTGCCAGTAGTATGAGAAGAACGACGAACACCGGGGAGCTGTTTTTT. This chain links TRBV19 with TRBJ2-2; D gene unclear. V was clipped by 3 bases and J by 0 bases, with 11 bases between them. The CDR3 runs to 16 residues. Germline CDR1 reads LNHDA; CDR2 reads SQIVND (reference sequence).

This clonotype has just a few counts. The J gene is TRBJ2-1, the V gene TRBV6-1; 8 bases align to TRBD2. Germline V gives CDR1 MNHNS, CDR2 SASEGT. The CDR3 covers 16 residues. J was trimmed by 5 bases and V by 6 bases; bases with no gene match: 12. DNA of the CDR3: TGTGCCAGCAGCAAATACGGGACTAGGGCAGACAATGAGCAGTTCTTC. It is translated as CASSKYGTRADNEQFF.

In this sample, this clonotype turned up many times. The chain uses TRBV12-3 or TRBV12-4 and TRBJ1-5, with TRBD1 identical over 7 bases. The CDR3 runs 12 residues. J was trimmed by 7 bases and V by 6 bases; bases with no gene match: 3. The DNA of the CDR3 is TGTGCCAGCAGCCCCAGGGGGCAGCCCCAGCATTTT. Translated: CASSPRGQPQHF.